The text below deals with one T cell receptor beta chain. Its antigen is not identified. The data stem from a study of OX40 agonist ivuxolimab in advanced cancers. Study-wide context: The patients got ivuxolimab, which is an agonistic anti-OX40 (CD134) antibody. A diagnosis of hepatocellular carcinoma, melanoma, renal cell or head and neck cancer was present in dose-escalation patients.

Study observations and caveats: At 0.1 to 3.0 mg/kg, clonal expansion of CD4+ and CD8+ blood T cells had occurred by week 6. Expanded clones belonging to CD8+ T cells outnumbered, on average, those of CD4+.

Some clones are missing from TCRdb's copy, which holds only in-frame ones; the method was immunoSEQ multiplex PCR. Among approximately 51,000 clones listed, over 65% were seen once. The sample was CD4+ or CD8+ T cells sorted from blood, taken in a trial of the OX40 agonist ivuxolimab. This receptor was identified in an adult with an advanced solid tumor such as melanoma, head and neck, liver or kidney cancer.

The CDR3 DNA is TGCGCCAGCAGACGACACCGCGGACAGGGACGGGTAGGGAACACTGAAGCTTTCTTT. This codes for CASRRHRGQGRVGNTEAFF. This chain links TRBV5-1 with TRBJ1-1, with 8 nucleotides matching TRBD1. Unmatched junction bases numbered 19, after V lost 5 bases and J lost 1 base. Looked up from germline, CDR1 is SGHRS and CDR2 is YFSETQ. This CDR3 has 19 amino acids.